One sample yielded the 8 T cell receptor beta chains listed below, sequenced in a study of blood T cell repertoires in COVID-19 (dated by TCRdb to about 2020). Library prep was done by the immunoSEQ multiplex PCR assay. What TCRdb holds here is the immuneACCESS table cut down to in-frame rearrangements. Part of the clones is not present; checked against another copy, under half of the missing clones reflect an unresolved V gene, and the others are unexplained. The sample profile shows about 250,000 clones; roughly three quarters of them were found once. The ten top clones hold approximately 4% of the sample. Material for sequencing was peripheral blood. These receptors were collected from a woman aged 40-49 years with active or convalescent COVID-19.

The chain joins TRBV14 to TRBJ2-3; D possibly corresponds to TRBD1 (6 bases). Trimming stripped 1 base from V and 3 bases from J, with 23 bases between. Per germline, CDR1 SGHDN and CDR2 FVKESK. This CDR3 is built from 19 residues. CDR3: CASSQGYTSRDTKTDTQYF. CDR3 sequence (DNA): TGTGCCAGCAGCCAAGGTTACACCAGCCGGGACACCAAAACAGATACGCAGTATTTT.

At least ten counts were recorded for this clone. This chain's CDR3 is CASSLSGTYTGELFF. Here the CDR3 DNA reads TGTGCCAGCAGTTTAAGCGGGACCTACACCGGGGAGCTGTTTTTT. The chain employs TRBV27 and TRBJ2-2, with 7 bases that match TRBD2. The V gene's germline CDR1 is MNHEY and CDR2 SMNVEV (reference sequence). The CDR3 loop spans 15 amino acids. Trimming removed 2 bases from V and 3 bases from J; junction bases left unmatched: 3.

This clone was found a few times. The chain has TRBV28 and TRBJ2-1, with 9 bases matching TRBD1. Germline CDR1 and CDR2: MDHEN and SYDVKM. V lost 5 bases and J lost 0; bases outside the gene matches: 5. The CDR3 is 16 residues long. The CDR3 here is CASSRPGQGSYNEQFF. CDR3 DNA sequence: TGTGCCAGCAGTCGGCCGGGACAGGGCTCCTACAATGAGCAGTTCTTC.

The CDR3 here is CASMGPTGIQPQHF. The CDR3 DNA follows: TGTGCCAGCATGGGGCCGACAGGGATTCAGCCCCAGCATTTT. The chain recombines TRBV6-5 with TRBJ1-5, with 7 bases fitting TRBD1. The CDR3 is 14 residues long. Germline V gene data show CDR1 as MNHEY and CDR2 as SVGAGI. V lost 7 bases to trimming and J lost 6 bases; unmatched junction nucleotides: 9.

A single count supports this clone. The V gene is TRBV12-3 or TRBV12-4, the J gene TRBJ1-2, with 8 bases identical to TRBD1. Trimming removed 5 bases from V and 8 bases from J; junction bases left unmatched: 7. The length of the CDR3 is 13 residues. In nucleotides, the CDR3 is TGTGCCAGCAGTCTGACAGGGGACGACGGCTACACCTTC. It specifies CASSLTGDDGYTF.

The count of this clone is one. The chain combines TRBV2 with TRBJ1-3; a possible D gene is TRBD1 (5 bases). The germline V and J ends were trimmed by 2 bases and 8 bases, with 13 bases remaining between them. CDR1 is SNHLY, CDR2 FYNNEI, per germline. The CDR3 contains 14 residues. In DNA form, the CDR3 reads TGTGCCAGCAGTGAATCCGGGGGATGGGACACCATATATTTT. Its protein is CASSESGGWDTIYF.

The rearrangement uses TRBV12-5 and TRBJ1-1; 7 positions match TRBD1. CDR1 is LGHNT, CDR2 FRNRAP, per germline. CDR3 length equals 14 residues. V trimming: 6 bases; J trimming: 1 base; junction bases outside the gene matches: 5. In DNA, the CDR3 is TGTGCTAGTGGGCTGGGACAGTCGAACACTGAAGCTTTCTTT. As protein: CASGLGQSNTEAFF.

CDR3 protein: CASSLSYTYPRTGSEGYNSPLHF. CDR3 DNA: TGTGCCAGCAGTTTATCCTACACCTACCCTAGGACAGGGTCAGAGGGTTATAATTCACCCCTCCACTTT. The chain joins TRBV28 to TRBJ1-6; 8 positions match TRBD1. The CDR3 extends over 23 amino acids. Per germline, CDR1 MDHEN and CDR2 SYDVKM. The J segment lost 4 bases and the V segment lost 1 base, leaving 24 bases of the junction unmatched. The full variable domain, in which reference TRBV28 and TRBJ1-6 provide the parts outside the CDR3, is DVKVTQSSRYLVKRTGEKVFLECVQDMDHENMFWYRQDPGLGLRLIYFSYDVKMKEKGDIPEGYSVSREKKERFSLILESASTNQTSMYLCASSLSYTYPRTGSEGYNSPLHFGNGTRLTVT.